The TCR beta chain under discussion was sequenced for a study of siplizumab effects on memory and regulatory T cells. Across the whole study: Either no drug or siplizumab at around 1 ug/mL was used in mixed lymphocyte reactions that were paired.

Whole-study results and caveats: Siplizumab produced a significant drop in alloreactive sequences attributable to unstimulated CD4+ memory cells.

About this clone itself: Its matching antigen is unknown.

Germline CDR1 reads SGHVS; CDR2 reads FQNEAQ. There are 14 residues in the CDR3. Trimming cost V 1 base and J 3 bases, with 7 bases left between them. This table comes from immunoSEQ multiplex PCR, and its TCRdb copy is limited to in-frame clones, with some not included. The table has roughly 11,000 clones, roughly half seen once. Over a period of around six days at 37 degrees C, the mixed lymphocyte reaction cells were cocultured. The sequenced sample consisted of CFSE-low (dividing) CD8+ T cells sorted from an allogeneic mixed lymphocyte reaction. This chain uses TRBV7-8 with TRBJ2-1, with D tentatively TRBD2 (6 bases). The sequence came from a human donor in good health; the cells came from an allogeneic mixed lymphocyte reaction. Some clones in this sample may be carry-over from other donors' samples. Here the CDR3 reads CASSLVDYYNEQFF. In DNA, the CDR3 is TGTGCCAGCAGCTTAGTGGACTACTACAATGAGCAGTTCTTC.